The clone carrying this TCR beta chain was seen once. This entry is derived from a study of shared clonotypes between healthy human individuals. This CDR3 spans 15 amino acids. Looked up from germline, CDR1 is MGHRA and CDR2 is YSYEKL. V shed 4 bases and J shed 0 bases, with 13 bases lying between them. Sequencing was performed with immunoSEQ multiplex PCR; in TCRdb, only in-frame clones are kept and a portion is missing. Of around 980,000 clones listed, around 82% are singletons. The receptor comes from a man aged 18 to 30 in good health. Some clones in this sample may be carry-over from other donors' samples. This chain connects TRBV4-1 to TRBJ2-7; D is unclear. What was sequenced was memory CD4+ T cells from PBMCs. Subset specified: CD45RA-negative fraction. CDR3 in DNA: TGCGCCAGCAGCCGCGAAGCCCTGAGCTCCTACGAGCAGTACTTC. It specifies CASSREALSSYEQYF.